A single sample is the source of the 9 T cell receptor beta chains below, sequenced in a study of blood T cell repertoires in COVID-19. Measured with immunoSEQ multiplex PCR; TCRdb has only the in-frame clones, and not every one. The sample includes more than 100,000 clones, 87% of them seen just once. The sample comprised peripheral blood. The receptor source for this set is a human donor in a cohort sampled during active COVID-19.

V usage is TRBV30 and J usage is TRBJ1-1, with 12 bases lining up with TRBD1. The CDR3 is 18 residues long. V lost 8 bases to trimming and J lost 1 base; unmatched junction nucleotides: 17. Germline CDR1 and CDR2: GTSNPN and SVGIG (reference sequence). For the CDR3, the DNA is TGTGCCAGGGCGAAATACCGGGACAGGGGGCCGGGGAACACTGAAGCTTTCTTT. This translates into CARAKYRDRGPGNTEAFF.

The rearrangement links TRBV28 to TRBJ2-7; maybe TRBD1 (6 bases). The V end lost 6 bases, the J end lost 0 bases, and 15 bases lay between the germline ends. Germline assignment: CDR1 MDHEN and CDR2 SYDVKM. This CDR3 region has 15 residues. The CDR3 sequence: CASSSDQGFSYEQYF. The CDR3 DNA reads as TGTGCCAGCAGCAGCGATCAGGGGTTCTCCTACGAGCAGTACTTC. The complete variable domain, with remaining parts taken from reference TRBV28 and TRBJ2-7, reads DVKVTQSSRYLVKRTGEKVFLECVQDMDHENMFWYRQDPGLGLRLIYFSYDVKMKEKGDIPEGYSVSREKKERFSLILESASTNQTSMYLCASSSDQGFSYEQYFGPGTRLTVT.

The rearrangement links TRBV4-2 to TRBJ2-4; a weak D match, TRBD2 (6 bases). Germline loops: CDR1 LGHNA, CDR2 YNFKEQ. This CDR3 spans 14 amino acids. V lost 0 bases and J 9 bases, leaving 12 bases between the germline ends. CDR3 sequence: CASSQEAPEGIQYF. In DNA, the CDR3 is TGTGCCAGCAGCCAAGAAGCTCCGGAGGGCATTCAGTACTTC.

This clone was picked up a small number of times. The chain recombines TRBV11-2 with TRBJ2-7; 9 nucleotides match TRBD1. This CDR3 has 16 residues. Germline V gene sequence: CDR1 SGHAT, CDR2 FQNNGV. The trim removed 1 base at V and 1 base at J, leaving 5 bases unmatched. The CDR3 sequence is CASSLVRQGDSYEQYF. The DNA for the CDR3 is TGTGCCAGCAGCTTAGTCCGACAGGGGGATTCCTACGAGCAGTACTTC.

This chain links TRBV6-5 with TRBJ2-2, with TRBD2 matching 14 bases. The CDR3 consists of 15 residues. J lost 8 bases, V lost 10 bases, and 9 bases had no gene match. Per germline, CDR1 MNHEY and CDR2 SVGAGI. The CDR3 nucleotides read TGTGCCACCAAGCGACTAGCGGGGGGGAGGGGGGAGCTGTTTTTT. As protein: CATKRLAGGRGELFF.

CDR3 in amino acids: CASRTTSSYEQYF. CDR3 in DNA: TGTGCCAGCAGGACTACAAGCTCCTACGAGCAGTACTTC. The chain links TRBV28 to TRBJ2-7, with D perhaps matching TRBD2 (5 bases). Trimming stripped 6 bases from V and 0 bases from J, with 9 bases between. This CDR3 has 13 residues. Germline V gives CDR1 MDHEN, CDR2 SYDVKM.

The CDR3 nucleotides read TGTGCCAGCAGCTTAAAAGGCCGGGGGTCATCCAGCACAGATACGCAGTATTTT. Translated, it gives CASSLKGRGSSSTDTQYF. V gene TRBV7-3 combines with J gene TRBJ2-3; D possibly corresponds to TRBD2 (6 bases). Germline values: CDR1 SGHTA, CDR2 FQGTGA. The CDR3 length is 18 residues. Trimming shortened V by 1 base and J by 0 bases, and 17 bases separated the two germline ends. Based on the CDR3 plus reference TRBV7-3 and TRBJ2-3, the full variable domain is GAGVSQTPSNKVTEKGKYVELRCDPISGHTALYWYRQSLGQGPEFLIYFQGTGAADDSGLPNDRFFAVRPEGSVSTLKIQRTERGDSAVYLCASSLKGRGSSSTDTQYFGPGTRLTVL.

This chain uses TRBV6-6 with TRBJ2-1; no definite D call. Trimming pared 6 bases from V and 5 bases from J, leaving 8 bases between. From germline, CDR1 is MNHNY and CDR2 SVGAGI (reference sequence). This CDR3 is 12 amino acids long. This CDR3 is CASSPVHNEQFF. The CDR3 bases are TGTGCCAGCAGCCCTGTCCACAATGAGCAGTTCTTC.

The count of this clone is one. The genes are TRBV28 and TRBJ1-5, with 7 bases identical to TRBD1. V was pared by 5 bases and J by 0 bases, with 4 bases of the junction left unmatched. From germline, CDR1 is MDHEN and CDR2 SYDVKM. The CDR3 spans 15 residues. This CDR3 reads CASSVGTDSNQPQHF. CDR3 DNA: TGTGCCAGCAGTGTCGGGACAGATAGCAATCAGCCCCAGCATTTT.